The 7 T cell receptor beta chains listed next were all sequenced from one sample in a study of T-cell reconstitution after alpha-beta-depleted transplantation in children. Unique molecular identifiers were incorporated when the TCRbeta library was constructed. MiXCR was run by TCRdb on the PCR reads, yielding one entry per CDR3 protein. Of 350,000 to 400,000 distinct CDR3 sequences in the sample, 20% are singletons; the top ten hold around 4%. The source was PBMCs from the stem cell graft donor, collected from the stem cell graft. These receptors were taken from a human donor who donated a stem cell graft to a child with acute myeloid leukemia.

There are a few counts of this clonotype. The rearrangement joins TRBV4-2 to TRBJ2-7; 8 positions match TRBD2. The CDR3 consists of 14 residues. The V gene's germline CDR1 is LGHNA and CDR2 YNFKEQ. Trimming removed 4 bases from V and 7 bases from J; junction bases left unmatched: 9. CDR3: CASSLKRELTEQYF. In DNA form, the CDR3 reads TGTGCCAGCAGCCTGAAGCGGGAGTTAACGGAGCAGTACTTC.

The rearrangement uses TRBV28 and TRBJ2-2, with D possibly matching TRBD2 (6 bases). This CDR3 has 13 amino acids. Germline V gene data show CDR1 as MDHEN and CDR2 as SYDVKM. V was cut by 8 bases and J by 5 bases, with 12 bases left in between. Written as DNA, the CDR3 is TGTGCCAGCCACCTGGGGGGTACCGGGGAGCTGTTTTTT. It specifies CASHLGGTGELFF.

The V and J genes are TRBV5-4 and TRBJ2-7, with 10 bases that match TRBD1. Trimming removed 2 bases from V and 4 bases from J; junction bases left unmatched: 6. Germline lookup yields CDR1 SGHNT and CDR2 YYREEE (reference sequence). The CDR3 sequence is 15 residues long. CDR3 nucleotide sequence: TGTGCCAGCAGCTTTGGAAGACAGGGGGCTTACGAGCAGTACTTC. Translation gives CASSFGRQGAYEQYF.

The genes are TRBV18 and TRBJ2-3; TRBD2 agrees at 7 bases. CDR1 KGHSH and CDR2 LQKENI come from the germline V gene. Trimming cost V 3 bases and J 5 bases; bases outside gene matches: 5. The CDR3 is 14 residues long. This chain's CDR3 is CASSPLSGKDTQYF. In DNA, the CDR3 is TGTGCCAGCTCACCTTTGAGCGGGAAAGATACGCAGTATTTT.

In this sample, this clonotype turned up many times. V and J are TRBV24-1 and TRBJ2-2; unclear D gene. Germline CDR1 reads KGHDR; CDR2 reads SFDVKD. V was shortened by 4 bases and J by 5 bases, with 7 bases between the two germline ends. The CDR3 loop spans 13 amino acids. CDR3 protein: CATSELYTGELFF. The CDR3 region has the DNA TGTGCCACCAGTGAGCTGTATACCGGGGAGCTGTTTTTT.

The sample holds a few counts of this clonotype. J is TRBJ2-1 and V is TRBV20-1, with 14 bases matching TRBD2. V shed 5 bases and J 9 bases; nucleotides not matched to a gene: 12. CDR3 length: 16 residues. Germline-derived CDR1 and CDR2 are DFQATT and SNEGSKA (reference sequence). In nucleotides, the CDR3 is TGCAGTGCTGTACGACTAGCGGGAGGGCCGGTAGGTGAGCAGTTCTTC. Translated: CSAVRLAGGPVGEQFF.

This clonotype was seen more than once but under ten times. The chain joins TRBV7-9 to TRBJ2-1, with 11 bases aligning to TRBD2. The CDR3 extends over 16 amino acids. Germline V CDR1 and CDR2: SEHNR, FQNEAQ (reference sequence). J was trimmed by 3 bases and V by 4 bases; bases with no gene match: 5. CDR3 DNA: TGTGCCAGCAGCTGGACTAGCGGGTCTAACTACAATGAGCAGTTCTTC. This sequence encodes CASSWTSGSNYNEQFF.